This is a list of T cell receptor beta chains from one sample in a study of CD8+ T cells in alopecia areata. This table comes from immunoSEQ multiplex PCR, and its TCRdb copy is limited to in-frame clones, with some not included. Among 150,000 to 200,000 clones listed, roughly 60% were seen once. The sequences come from CD4+ T cells sorted from blood, collected at week 24, from a patient treated with tofacitinib. These receptors all stem from a human donor with alopecia areata. Each CDR3 is given with its conserved first and last residue. Fields, in order: J gene, V gene, CDR3 protein.

>TRBJ2-3|TRBV10-3
CAIRDGLAGTDTQYF
>TRBJ1-2|TRBV10-3
CAITPIDDRNGYTF
>TRBJ1-2|TRBV19
CASTPGWDREHGYTF
>TRBJ2-2|TRBV25-1
CASRGHGGGELFF
>TRBJ1-2|TRBV29-1
CGGSAGQNYGYTF
>TRBJ1-5|TRBV28
CASSSRDRNQPQHF
>TRBJ1-5|TRBV28
CASINRGPSNQPQHF
>TRBJ2-2|TRBV7-9
CASSLALSAGDTGELFF
>TRBJ2-2|TRBV2
CASSSDSGELFF
>TRBJ2-5|TRBV30
CAWRISGGAQETQYF
>TRBJ1-6|TRBV25-1
CASSEVIYNSPLHF
>TRBJ2-5|TRBV6-6
CASSYSLRETQYF
>TRBJ2-1|TRBV10-1
CASSEAAGGYNEQFF
>TRBJ2-7|TRBV29-1
CSANLVGYEQYF
>TRBJ1-6|TRBV25-1
CASSWSGKNSPLHF
>TRBJ2-7|TRBV4-3
CASSQGRVTTYEQYF
>TRBJ2-2|TRBV5-6
CASSLGTGEIVSGELFF
>TRBJ1-2|TRBV7-8
CASSPDRSYYGYTF
>TRBJ2-6|TRBV7-8
CASSSVGTGANVLTF
>TRBJ1-1|TRBV9
CASRRSGTGNTEAFF
>TRBJ2-1|TRBV29-1
CSVEVGQGERQFF
>TRBJ1-6|TRBV4-3
CASSQDYRETSPLHF
>TRBJ2-5|TRBV28
CASSLERVGETQYF
>TRBJ2-1|TRBV7-9
CASSLTLGGVDEQFF
>TRBJ1-2|TRBV6-6
CASSPENYGYTF
>TRBJ1-1|TRBV5-1
CASSLASQTGTEAFF
>TRBJ2-5|TRBV5-1
CASSLGGTSSETQYF
>TRBJ2-3|TRBV7-6
CASSLLMRTDTQYF
>TRBJ2-5|TRBV29-1
CSVVSARDVTQYF
>TRBJ2-5|TRBV5-4
CASSSKTSGGYQETQYF
>TRBJ1-2|TRBV19
CASSILYRGDYGYTF
>TRBJ1-1|TRBV29-1
CSWTGVNTEAFF
>TRBJ2-4|TRBV5-1
CASSLDSQNIQYF
>TRBJ1-2|TRBV7-2
CASSLESLRGRQLYGYTF
>TRBJ2-7|TRBV5-1
CASSPVGNEQYF
>TRBJ1-5|TRBV30
CAWRVDRDQPQHF
>TRBJ2-4|TRBV9
CASSVPHHGVVGAKNIQYF
>TRBJ2-1|TRBV9
CASSVYGVNEQFF
>TRBJ2-5|TRBV29-1
CSVAVEETQYF
>TRBJ1-5|TRBV25-1
CASKGQGNQPQHF
>TRBJ2-3|TRBV7-2
CASSPLGGTGDTQYF
>TRBJ2-2|TRBV19
CASSMTGRGNTGELFF
>TRBJ1-1|TRBV11-2
CASSFRGASPF
>TRBJ2-7|TRBV2
CASSGIGADQYF
>TRBJ2-3|TRBV6-5
CASSPGLITDTQYF
>TRBJ2-2|TRBV19
CASSRPTGDTGELFF
>TRBJ1-6|TRBV14
CASSQGGTSSPLHF
>TRBJ1-2|TRBV29-1
CSVWEGYGYTF